The 9 T cell receptor beta chains in this list originate from one sample, sequenced in a study of cytomegalovirus exposure and HLA in healthy donors. Vbeta (60) and Jbeta (13) primers were used in the PCR. The method was immunoSEQ multiplex PCR; TCRdb's version includes in-frame clones alone and lacks a portion of them. The sample lists about 88,000 clones, around 89% occurring once. Sequencing was carried out using PBMCs. The receptors were gathered from a man younger than 35 in good health and CMV-seronegative.

V is TRBV4-3 and J is TRBJ2-1; D is possibly TRBD2 (6 bases). Germline-derived CDR1 and CDR2 are LGHNA and YSLEER. Trimming took off 0 bases at V and 3 bases at J, with 18 bases between the two ends. This CDR3 spans 18 amino acids. The CDR3 here is CASSQEYSYGSIYNEQFF. CDR3 nucleotides: TGCGCCAGCAGCCAAGAGTATTCCTACGGGAGTATCTACAATGAGCAGTTCTTC.

The V call is TRBV7-9, the J call TRBJ1-1; D ambiguous. Germline CDR1 is SEHNR and CDR2 is FQNEAQ (reference sequence). V dropped 3 bases and J dropped 6 bases, with 5 bases sitting between them. This CDR3 comprises 11 residues. CDR3 in amino acids: CASSFSAEAFF. As DNA, the CDR3 is TGTGCCAGCAGCTTTTCCGCTGAAGCTTTCTTT.

The chain carries TRBV7-2 and TRBJ1-2; D not resolved. This CDR3 is 12 amino acids long. CDR1 is SGHTA, CDR2 FQGNSA, per germline. Trimming stripped 5 bases from V and 7 bases from J, with 11 bases between. CDR3 amino acids: CASSRRDGGYTF. The CDR3 DNA follows: TGTGCCAGCAGCCGTCGGGATGGTGGCTACACCTTC.

The CDR3 reads CASRYTSGSCEQFF. The CDR3 region has the DNA TGTGCCAGCAGGTATACTAGCGGGAGTTGTGAGCAGTTCTTC. The rearrangement joins TRBV7-2 to TRBJ2-1, with 11 positions matching TRBD2. The trim removed 6 bases at V and 9 bases at J, leaving 7 bases unmatched. In germline, CDR1 is SGHTA, CDR2 FQGNSA. The CDR3 extends over 14 amino acids.

This chain connects TRBV6-1 to TRBJ1-4, with D uncertain. Trimming removed 4 bases at V and 4 bases at J, with 16 bases between. CDR3 length: 16 residues. Per germline, CDR1 MNHNS and CDR2 SASEGT. CDR3 DNA sequence: TGTGCCAGCAGTGGAGTCCGGGGTGCCGGTAATGAAAAACTGTTTTTT. Residues: CASSGVRGAGNEKLFF.

The chain has TRBV19 and TRBJ1-5, with TRBD1 matching 8 bases. The CDR3 extends over 18 amino acids. The J segment lost 3 bases and the V segment lost 0 bases, leaving 10 bases of the junction unmatched. In germline, CDR1 is LNHDA, CDR2 SQIVND (reference sequence). Written as DNA, the CDR3 is TGTGCCAGTAGTATAGATCTTGGGGCAGGGGGCTTCAATCAGCCCCAGCATTTT. Translating it yields CASSIDLGAGGFNQPQHF. The whole variable domain, remainder taken from reference TRBV19 and TRBJ1-5, is DGGITQSPKYLFRKEGQNVTLSCEQNLNHDAMYWYRQDPGQGLRLIYYSQIVNDFQKGDIAEGYSVSREKKESFPLTVTSAQKNPTAFYLCASSIDLGAGGFNQPQHFGDGTRLSIL.

The CDR3 DNA reads as TGTGCCAGCAGTTCTGTTGACAGGGCCTACGAGCAGTACTTC. Encoded protein: CASSSVDRAYEQYF. This chain connects TRBV27 to TRBJ2-7; 7 bases agree with TRBD1. Trimming took 4 bases from V and 2 from J; bases not matched to a gene: 5. Per germline, CDR1 MNHEY and CDR2 SMNVEV (reference sequence). The CDR3 loop spans 14 amino acids.

This clone was seen a handful of times. The rearrangement links TRBV10-3 to TRBJ2-7; 10 bases map to TRBD2. This CDR3 comprises 14 residues. The germline V gene has CDR1 ENHRY and CDR2 SYGVKD. The trim removed 2 bases at V and 6 bases at J, leaving 4 bases unmatched. Here the CDR3 DNA reads TGTGCCATCAGTGAGGCTAGCGGGAGTCGCGAGCAGTACTTC. This encodes CAISEASGSREQYF.

Of note for this clone: One junction end does not reproduce the germline sequence, and a read error may be involved. The chain couples TRBV7-2 to TRBJ2-7; 9 bases are shared with TRBD2. The germline gives CDR1 SGHTA, CDR2 FQGNSA. The CDR3 covers 15 residues. The CDR3 is CASSLAVAGEGKQYF. CDR3 nucleotide sequence: TGTGCCAGCAGCCTAGCGGTAGCGGGAGAAGGAAAGCAGTACTTC.